The 18 T cell receptor beta chains presented below share a single source sample, sequenced in a study of blood T cell repertoires in COVID-19. Using immunoSEQ multiplex PCR, the repertoire was profiled, and TCRdb retains in-frame clones only, with some absent. The sample consists of approximately 90,000 clones, about 88% of them appearing once. Sequencing was carried out using peripheral blood. These receptors were collected from a man aged 50 to 59 with acute or convalescent COVID-19.

This chain connects TRBV6-1 to TRBJ1-6; unclear D gene. This CDR3 contains 12 residues. CDR1 is MNHNS and CDR2 is SASEGT in the germline V gene. V was pared by 0 bases and J by 18 bases, with 12 bases between. CDR3 sequence (DNA): TGTGCCAGCAGTGAAGCCGGAGTCCCCTCCCACTTT. Its protein product is CASSEAGVPSHF.

The chain links TRBV28 to TRBJ2-1, with D perhaps TRBD1 (5 bases). Trimming cost V 10 bases and J 5 bases, with 15 bases left between them. In germline, CDR1 is MDHEN, CDR2 SYDVKM. The CDR3 spans 13 residues. Here the CDR3 reads CATGHDLHNEQFF. Here the CDR3 DNA reads TGTGCCACCGGACACGACCTCCACAATGAGCAGTTCTTC.

The chain is built from TRBV2 and TRBJ1-2, with 7 positions matching TRBD1. V gave up 6 bases and J gave up 4 bases; unmatched junction bases: 8. This CDR3 is 14 amino acids long. Germline V CDR1 and CDR2: SNHLY, FYNNEI. The CDR3: CASSTQGLRYGYTF. DNA for the CDR3: TGTGCCAGCAGCACACAGGGGTTGCGCTATGGCTACACCTTC.

The chain couples TRBV13 to TRBJ1-4; 8 nucleotides line up with TRBD1. The CDR3 is made up of 14 amino acids. From germline, CDR1 is PRHDT and CDR2 FYEKMQ (reference sequence). Trimming removed 0 bases from V and 7 bases from J; junction bases left unmatched: 1. The CDR3 protein is CASSLGGTGEKLFF. The CDR3 bases are TGTGCCAGCAGCTTAGGCGGGACAGGTGAAAAACTGTTTTTT.

J is TRBJ1-1 and V is TRBV18; 7 nucleotides match TRBD1. CDR1 KGHSH and CDR2 LQKENI come from the germline V gene. The CDR3 sequence is 17 residues long. With 4 bases clipped from V and 1 base from J, the junction kept 12 bases outside the gene matches. The CDR3 loop is CASSLLHRQGENTEAFF. CDR3 DNA: TGTGCCAGCTCACTCCTTCATCGACAGGGTGAGAACACTGAAGCTTTCTTT.

The CDR3 loop is CASSYSGTSYEQFF. Written as DNA, the CDR3 is TGTGCCAGCAGCTACTCCGGGACTAGCTATGAGCAGTTCTTC. This chain joins TRBV11-3 and TRBJ2-1; 9 bases are a match to TRBD2. The J segment lost 8 bases and the V segment lost 4 bases, leaving 6 bases of the junction unmatched. Germline loops: CDR1 SGHNT, CDR2 YENEEA. The CDR3 spans 14 residues.

V is TRBV30 and J is TRBJ1-3; D perhaps matches TRBD1 (5 bases). The CDR3 runs to 15 residues. V was trimmed by 0 bases and J by 3 bases, leaving 12 bases between them. Per germline, CDR1 GTSNPN and CDR2 SVGIG (reference sequence). In nucleotides, the CDR3 is TGTGCCTGGAGTGTACGCCGGGGGGGTGGAAACACCATATATTTT. This translates into CAWSVRRGGGNTIYF.

As concerns this clone: Other DNA sequences in the same sample also yield this CDR3. The chain carries TRBV3-1 (or the pseudogene TRBV3-2) and TRBJ1-1, with D possibly TRBD1 on 5 matching bases. The CDR3 is 15 residues long. Germline-derived CDR1 and CDR2 are LGHDT and YNNKEL (reference sequence). V was trimmed by 0 bases and J by 1 base, leaving 9 bases between them. The CDR3 DNA reads TGTGCCAGCAGCCAAGATTCAGGGCGGAACACTGAAGCTTTCTTT. This sequence encodes CASSQDSGRNTEAFF.

The rearrangement links TRBV28 to TRBJ1-6, with 7 bases aligning to TRBD1. The V and J ends lost 1 base and 10 bases, in that order; junction bases with no gene match: 7. The V gene's germline CDR1 is MDHEN and CDR2 SYDVKM. This CDR3 spans 15 amino acids. CDR3 in amino acids: CASSLSDRAGSPLHF. CDR3 DNA: TGTGCCAGCAGTTTATCCGACAGGGCAGGGTCACCCCTCCACTTT.

The chain combines TRBV3-1 (or the pseudogene TRBV3-2) with TRBJ2-3; 7 nucleotides match TRBD2. The germline V gene encodes CDR1 LGHDT and CDR2 YNNKEL (reference sequence). Germline trimming cut 1 base from V and 6 bases from J; bases unmatched to any gene: 10. The CDR3 sequence is 16 residues long. This chain's CDR3 is CASSQVTSWVPDTQYF. CDR3 sequence (DNA): TGTGCCAGCAGCCAAGTGACTAGCTGGGTACCCGATACGCAGTATTTT.

This clone was counted a single time. The chain links TRBV28 to TRBJ2-7, with TRBD1 matching 9 bases. J was trimmed by 6 bases and V by 5 bases; bases with no gene match: 8. This CDR3 is 14 amino acids long. CDR1 and CDR2 (germline): MDHEN, SYDVKM. The CDR3 coding sequence is TGTGCCAGCAGTCCAGGGGACAGGGTGGGCGAGCAGTACTTC. It specifies CASSPGDRVGEQYF.

This clone has just a few counts. The V call is TRBV18, the J call TRBJ2-6, with 7 bases fitting TRBD1. This CDR3 is built from 15 residues. After removal of 8 bases from V and 1 base from J, the junction contained 5 bases not matched to a gene. Germline-derived CDR1 and CDR2 are KGHSH and LQKENI. CDR3 region: CASTTGLSGANVLTF. The CDR3 DNA reads TGTGCCAGCACGACAGGGCTGTCTGGGGCCAACGTCCTGACTTTC.

The chain is built from TRBV5-1 and TRBJ1-1, with D perhaps TRBD1 (6 bases). The CDR3 sequence is 14 residues long. V shed 2 bases and J shed 5 bases, with 13 bases lying between them. Germline lookup yields CDR1 SGHRS and CDR2 YFSETQ. The CDR3 spells CASSFSGGQTEAFF. CDR3 DNA sequence: TGCGCCAGCAGCTTTTCGGGGGGGCAAACTGAAGCTTTCTTT. Full variable domain (remainder filled in from reference TRBV5-1 and TRBJ1-1): KAGVTQTPRYLIKTRGQQVTLSCSPISGHRSVSWYQQTPGQGLQFLFEYFSETQRNKGNFPGRFSGRQFSNSRSEMNVSTLELGDSALYLCASSFSGGQTEAFFGQGTRLTVV.

The chain uses TRBV3-1 (or the pseudogene TRBV3-2) and TRBJ1-6; no firm D call. CDR3 length equals 12 residues. Per germline, CDR1 LGHDT and CDR2 YNNKEL (reference sequence). Trimming removed 3 bases at V and 8 bases at J, with 5 bases between. The CDR3 loop is CASSHVDSPLHF. The DNA of the CDR3 is TGTGCCAGCAGCCACGTTGATTCACCCCTCCACTTT.

The rearrangement joins TRBV19 to TRBJ1-1; 10 nucleotides align to TRBD1. V shed 0 bases and J 6 bases; nucleotides not matched to a gene: 4. Per germline, CDR1 LNHDA and CDR2 SQIVND (reference sequence). The CDR3 is 15 amino acids. CDR3 protein: CASSIEGQGRAEAFF. The CDR3 bases are TGTGCCAGTAGTATAGAGGGACAGGGGAGGGCTGAAGCTTTCTTT.

The chain joins TRBV19 to TRBJ1-2; 7 bases fit TRBD1. Germline V gene sequence: CDR1 LNHDA, CDR2 SQIVND (reference sequence). This CDR3 spans 16 amino acids. V shed 5 bases, J shed 0 bases, and the junction held 9 bases outside the gene matches. CDR3 amino acids: CASSPRGTITNYGYTF. CDR3 sequence (DNA): TGTGCCAGTAGTCCCAGGGGGACCATTACTAACTATGGCTACACCTTC.

J is TRBJ2-5 and V is TRBV6-5; 7 nucleotides match TRBD2. Germline assignment: CDR1 MNHEY and CDR2 SVGAGI. This CDR3 region has 14 residues. Trimming at V came to 5 bases and at J to 4 bases, leaving 7 bases not matched to a gene. The CDR3 spells CASSRTRLGETQYF. CDR3 in DNA: TGTGCCAGCAGTCGGACTAGGCTGGGAGAGACCCAGTACTTC.

In its sample, this clone was seen a few times. The V gene is TRBV5-4, the J gene TRBJ1-2; unclear D gene. Germline V CDR1 and CDR2: SGHNT, YYREEE (reference sequence). V gave up 0 bases and J gave up 6 bases, with 6 bases separating them. The CDR3 contains 12 residues. The chain's CDR3 is CASSLAFDGYTF. CDR3 bases: TGTGCCAGCAGCTTGGCTTTCGATGGCTACACCTTC.